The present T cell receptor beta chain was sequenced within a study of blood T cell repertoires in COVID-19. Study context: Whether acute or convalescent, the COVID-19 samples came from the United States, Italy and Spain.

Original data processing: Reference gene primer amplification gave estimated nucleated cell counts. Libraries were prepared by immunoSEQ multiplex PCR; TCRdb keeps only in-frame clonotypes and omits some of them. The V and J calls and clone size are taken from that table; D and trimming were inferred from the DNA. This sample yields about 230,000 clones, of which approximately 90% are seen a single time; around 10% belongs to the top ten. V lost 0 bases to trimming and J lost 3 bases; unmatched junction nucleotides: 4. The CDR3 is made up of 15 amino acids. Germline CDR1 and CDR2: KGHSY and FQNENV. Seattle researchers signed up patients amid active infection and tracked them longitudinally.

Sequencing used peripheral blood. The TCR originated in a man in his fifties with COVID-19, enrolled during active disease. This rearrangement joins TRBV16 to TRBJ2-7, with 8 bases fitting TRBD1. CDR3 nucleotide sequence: TGTGCCAGCAGCCAATCCGTACAGGGGGGCTACGAGCAGTACTTC. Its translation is CASSQSVQGGYEQYF. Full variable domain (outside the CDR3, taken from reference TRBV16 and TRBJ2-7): GEEVAQTPKHLVRGEGQKAKLYCAPIKGHSYVFWYQQVLKNEFKFLISFQNENVFDETGMPKERFSAKCLPNSPCSLEIQATKLEDSAVYFCASSQSVQGGYEQYFGPGTRLTVT.